What follows are 10 T cell receptor beta chains derived from one specimen sequenced in a study of blood T cell repertoires in COVID-19. Only in-frame clones appear in the TCRdb table, and some are missing; sequencing was by immunoSEQ multiplex PCR. The repertoire has around 230,000 clones, roughly nine tenths of them found once; the top ten carry more than 6%. The sample comprised peripheral blood. All receptors derive from a man aged 60 to 69 who had recovered from COVID-19.

This chain connects TRBV5-4 to TRBJ2-6; D is perhaps TRBD1 (6 bases). V was clipped by 3 bases and J by 4 bases, with 20 bases between them. This CDR3 has 18 residues. Germline CDR1 SGHNT, CDR2 YYREEE (reference sequence). For the CDR3, the DNA is TGTGCCAGCAGCTCGCCGGGACAAGGCACCCCCGGGGCCAACGTCCTGACTTTC. It is translated as CASSSPGQGTPGANVLTF.

The gene calls are TRBV5-1 and TRBJ1-3; 7 nucleotides agree with TRBD1. Germline V lookup: CDR1 SGHRS, CDR2 YFSETQ. J lost 3 bases, V lost 4 bases, and 7 bases had no gene match. CDR3 length equals 15 residues. CDR3 sequence reads: CASSGETGHGNTIYF. CDR3 bases: TGCGCCAGCAGCGGGGAGACAGGGCATGGAAACACCATATATTTT.

The chain uses TRBV2 and TRBJ2-7; D not resolved. V was trimmed by 4 bases and J by 2 bases, leaving 12 bases between them. The germline gives CDR1 SNHLY, CDR2 FYNNEI. The CDR3 is 14 amino acids. The CDR3 coding sequence is TGTGCCAGCAGTGTCGGCGGTATCGCCTACGAGCAGTACGTC. Residues: CASSVGGIAYEQYV.

V usage is TRBV6-5 and J usage is TRBJ1-5, with a possible D match to TRBD1 (6 bases). Trimming shortened V by 0 bases and J by 6 bases, and 12 bases separated the two germline ends. The CDR3 sequence is 15 residues long. Germline V gives CDR1 MNHEY, CDR2 SVGAGI. For the CDR3, the DNA is TGTGCCAGCAGTTACTCGGCGGGGGGCGGTCAGCCCCAGCATTTT. Protein sequence: CASSYSAGGGQPQHF.

The V gene is TRBV6-5, the J gene TRBJ1-5; 10 bases match TRBD1. Trimming at V came to 0 bases and at J to 6 bases, leaving 5 bases not matched to a gene. Per germline, CDR1 MNHEY and CDR2 SVGAGI. The CDR3 is 16 amino acids. CDR3 protein: CASSYSIGTGVQPQHF. In DNA, the CDR3 is TGTGCCAGCAGTTACTCGATCGGGACAGGGGTTCAGCCCCAGCATTTT.

CDR3 bases: TGCGCCAGCAGTGCCGTTAAAGACGAGGGCGAGCAGTACTTC. Translation gives CASSAVKDEGEQYF. The chain joins TRBV4-1 to TRBJ2-7, with D possibly being TRBD2 (5 bases). CDR1 and CDR2 from the germline V gene are MGHRA and YSYEKL. CDR3 length equals 14 residues. The V gene lost 6 bases and the J gene lost 6 bases, with 18 bases spanning the gap.

This sequence joins TRBV6-1 and TRBJ1-2; D unclear. Germline CDR1 and CDR2: MNHNS and SASEGT. The CDR3 consists of 13 residues. The germline V and J ends were trimmed by 1 base and 5 bases, with 8 bases remaining between them. CDR3 region: CASSEVADYGYTF. Written as DNA, the CDR3 is TGTGCCAGCAGTGAAGTGGCTGATTATGGCTACACCTTC.

The chain combines TRBV5-6 with TRBJ1-2; tentatively, D is TRBD1 (6 bases). This CDR3 region has 15 residues. Per germline, CDR1 SGHDT and CDR2 YYEEEE. The V and J ends lost 1 base and 2 bases respectively, with 12 bases between them. CDR3 sequence reads: CASSLWSGANYGYTF. CDR3 nucleotide sequence: TGTGCCAGCAGCTTGTGGTCAGGGGCCAACTATGGCTACACCTTC. Full variable domain (outside the CDR3, taken from reference TRBV5-6 and TRBJ1-2): DAGVTQSPTHLIKTRGQQVTLRCSPKSGHDTVSWYQQALGQGPQFIFQYYEEEERQRGNFPDRFSGHQFPNYSSELNVNALLLGDSALYLCASSLWSGANYGYTFGSGTRLTVV.

This chain connects TRBV5-1 to TRBJ1-2; D is unclear. The CDR3 has 14 amino acids. Germline V gene sequence: CDR1 SGHRS, CDR2 YFSETQ. Trimming pared 0 bases from V and 4 bases from J, leaving 10 bases between. CDR3 region: CASSLGTAIYGYTF. For the CDR3, the DNA is TGCGCCAGCAGCTTGGGCACAGCCATCTATGGCTACACCTTC.

The V call is TRBV7-9, the J call TRBJ1-1; 7 bases are shared with TRBD1. The germline gives CDR1 SEHNR, CDR2 FQNEAQ (reference sequence). CDR3 size: 16 residues. The V gene end was trimmed by 1 base and the J gene end by 4 bases; junction bases not matched to a gene: 9. The CDR3 loop reads CASSLGGKGAGTEAFF. The CDR3 coding sequence is TGTGCCAGCAGCTTAGGGGGAAAGGGGGCAGGCACTGAAGCTTTCTTT.